This T cell receptor (beta chain) was sequenced for a study of Ad26.COV2.S vaccination and SARS-CoV-2 variants. Study-level background: By the intramuscular route, Ad26.COV2.S was given once, or twice 56 days apart.

Some clones are missing from TCRdb's copy, which holds only in-frame ones; the method was immunoSEQ multiplex PCR. Here the sample spans under 550,000 clones, about nine tenths being singletons. Specified treatment: some 20 received Ad26.COV2.S at low or high dose, single or two shots; 5 received placebo; per-sample allocation not given. The investigators took samples on day 63 after the first vaccine or placebo injection. In Boston, the donor was an adult between 18-55 years of age. Deletions cut 3 bases from V and 0 bases from J, with 12 bases between. This CDR3 spans 15 amino acids. Germline-derived CDR1 and CDR2 are MNHEY and SMNVEV (reference sequence).

The sequence came from a person aged 18-60 years who received the Ad26.COV2.S COVID-19 vaccine or a placebo. The J gene is TRBJ2-7, the V gene TRBV27; unclear D gene. Sequences were derived from peripheral blood, sampled in a trial of Ad26.COV2.S vaccine versus placebo. Here the CDR3 reads CASSLYGPSSYEQYF. The CDR3 DNA reads TGTGCCAGCAGTTTGTACGGGCCGAGCTCCTACGAGCAGTACTTC.